The entry that follows covers one TCR beta chain sequence. This entry is derived from a study of blood T cell repertoires in COVID-19. Germline CDR1 reads MNHEY; CDR2 reads SVGEGT. This CDR3 is built from 15 residues. V dropped 2 bases and J dropped 3; count of bases not matched to a gene: 7. Only in-frame clones appear in the TCRdb table, and some are missing; sequencing was by immunoSEQ multiplex PCR. Of about 180,000 clones listed, roughly 84% are singletons. The V call is TRBV6-2 or TRBV6-3, the J call TRBJ2-7; TRBD1 matches at 7 bases. Sequenced: peripheral blood. The origin of this receptor is a person aged 65-85 years with COVID-19, enrolled during active disease. The CDR3 DNA sequence: TGTGCCAGCAGTTACCACCGACAGGGTCTCTACGAGCAGTACTTC. Protein sequence: CASSYHRQGLYEQYF.